This T cell receptor beta chain was profiled in a study of CD8+ T cells in alopecia areata. Study details: Treatment of the treated patients consisted of oral tofacitinib, 5 to 10 mg twice daily.

Sequencing relied on a cDNA template that was reverse transcribed from extracted RNA. TCRdb keeps only in-frame clones here, not all; method: immunoSEQ multiplex PCR. The sample carries about 150,000 clones, about 87% recorded once. As concerns this clone: The target antigen is unknown.

Patients with alopecia areata provided lesional scalp punch biopsies as well as peripheral blood. Investigators sorted PBMCs to obtain both CD4+ and CD8+ T cells. General study findings and limits: Alopecia totalis/universalis scalp especially showed more expanded CD8+ clones than normal scalp.

The sequences come from CD8+ T cells sorted from blood, collected at week 0. This TCR derives from a human donor with alopecia areata.

The CDR3 DNA reads TGTGCCACCAGCTTGAAACCGGGAGCCCCAGATACGCAGTATTTT. This sequence encodes CATSLKPGAPDTQYF. The V call is TRBV15, the J call TRBJ2-3, with D perhaps matching TRBD2 (6 bases). The ends were cut back, 5 bases at V and 4 bases at J, with 16 bases in the middle. CDR3 length equals 15 residues. Per the germline V gene, CDR1 is LNHNV and CDR2 is YYDKDF (reference sequence).